Below, 18 T cell receptor beta chains from the same sample are listed, as sequenced in a study of vaccination and CD4 T cells after COVID-19. Their antigen targets remain unknown. Oncomine TCR Beta short-read sequencing was applied to DNA from cultured CD4+ T cells. Via MiXCR, TCRdb re-called the PCR reads, giving one row per CDR3 protein. The table shows some 25,000 distinct CDR3 sequences, with 28% occurring only once. Time point indicated: late sampling 161 to 241 days after vaccination in three convalescent patients. Treatment specified: approximately nine-day PBMC culture with coronavirus spike peptide pools or control peptides (ViraFEST assay). The sequencing used CD4+ T cells from blood, cultured in vitro, collected about 7 months after SARS-CoV-2 vaccination. Every receptor here comes from a human donor who had recovered from COVID-19.

The chain carries TRBV7-2 and TRBJ2-1; D not resolved. The CDR3 spans 12 residues. With 3 bases removed from V and 6 bases from J, the gap between germline ends came to 6 bases. Per germline, CDR1 SGHTA and CDR2 FQGNSA. The CDR3 reads CASSFVGNEQFF. CDR3 bases: TGTGCCAGCAGCTTCGTAGGCAATGAGCAGTTCTTC.

In its sample, this clonotype is medium-sized. The rearrangement uses TRBV10-2 and TRBJ2-3, with D uncertain. V lost 6 bases and J 2 bases, leaving 3 bases between the germline ends. Germline V gene data show CDR1 as WSHSY and CDR2 as SAAADI. There are 11 residues in the CDR3. CDR3 in DNA: TGCGCCAGCAGACACACAGATACGCAGTATTTT. Amino acids: CASRHTDTQYF.

The gene calls are TRBV10-3 and TRBJ2-7, with a weak D call TRBD1 (6 bases). Germline V gene lookup returns CDR1 ENHRY and CDR2 SYGVKD. The CDR3 totals 16 residues. Trimming took off 4 bases at V and 2 bases at J, with 18 bases between the two ends. The CDR3 DNA sequence: TGTGCCATCAGTGGGAGCAGGGGAAGGTCTACCTACGAGCAGTACTTC. This codes for CAISGSRGRSTYEQYF.

V gene TRBV12-3 or TRBV12-4 combines with J gene TRBJ1-2; D is possibly TRBD1 (5 bases). This CDR3 is 12 amino acids long. V was trimmed by 3 bases and J by 3 bases, leaving 5 bases between them. Written as DNA, the CDR3 is TGTGCCAGCAGTTTCAGGGACTATGGCTACACCTTC. Its protein product is CASSFRDYGYTF.

In its sample, this clonotype was seen a few times. The chain has TRBV20-1 and TRBJ1-2; D might be TRBD1 (5 bases). Trimming cost V 6 bases and J 6 bases, with 14 bases left between them. The CDR3 extends over 12 amino acids. CDR1 and CDR2 (germline): DFQATT, SNEGSKA (reference sequence). CDR3 protein: CSAWDLEHGYTF. The CDR3 region has the DNA TGCAGTGCGTGGGACCTCGAGCATGGCTACACCTTC.

At least ten counts were recorded for this clonotype. The CDR3 DNA sequence: TGTGCCAGCAGCTTATGGTTAGCGGGAAAGGAGACCCAGTACTTC. Translating gives CASSLWLAGKETQYF. The chain links TRBV7-9 to TRBJ2-5; 8 bases are a match to TRBD2. Germline V CDR1 and CDR2: SEHNR, FQNEAQ (reference sequence). Trimming took 2 bases from V and 5 from J; bases not matched to a gene: 7. CDR3 length equals 15 residues.

This chain connects TRBV7-3 to TRBJ1-1; unclear D gene. The V gene's germline CDR1 is SGHTA and CDR2 FQGTGA. The length of the CDR3 is 14 residues. Trimming took off 1 base at V and 1 base at J, with 7 bases between the two ends. The CDR3: CASSLISGNTEAFF. CDR3 bases: TGTGCCAGCAGCTTAATCTCCGGGAACACTGAAGCTTTCTTT.

This clonotype was detected only a few times. The chain couples TRBV7-3 to TRBJ1-1; 10 bases line up with TRBD1. CDR1 and CDR2 (germline): SGHTA, FQGTGA. V lost 3 bases, J lost 5 bases, and 3 bases stayed unmatched. This CDR3 has 14 residues. The CDR3 bases are TGTGCCAGCAGCTTGACGGGACAGGGGACTGAAGCTTTCTTT. It is translated as CASSLTGQGTEAFF.

Only a few counts were recorded for this clonotype. The CDR3 reads CSAPIRVSFPYEQYF. Written as DNA, the CDR3 is TGCAGTGCGCCGATTCGGGTTTCGTTTCCTTACGAGCAGTACTTC. The chain is built from TRBV20-1 and TRBJ2-7, with D unresolved. The germline CDR1 and CDR2 sequences are DFQATT and SNEGSKA (reference sequence). Between the trimmed V and J ends, which lost 6 bases and 4 bases, there was a span of 22 bases. The CDR3 sequence is 15 residues long.

The V gene is TRBV28, the J gene TRBJ2-7, with TRBD1 identical over 9 bases. The CDR3 length is 16 residues. Per the germline V gene, CDR1 is MDHEN and CDR2 is SYDVKM. V gave up 4 bases and J gave up 2 bases; unmatched junction bases: 9. DNA for the CDR3: TGTGCCAGCAGTTCACCACAGGGGGCTGGCACCTACGAGCAGTACTTC. Its translation is CASSSPQGAGTYEQYF.

V usage is TRBV24-1 and J usage is TRBJ2-7; D unclear. The ends were cut back, 4 bases at V and 7 bases at J, with 7 bases in the middle. Germline V gives CDR1 KGHDR, CDR2 SFDVKD. The CDR3 consists of 11 residues. The CDR3 is CATSDVQEQYF. The CDR3 nucleotides read TGTGCCACCAGTGACGTTCAGGAGCAGTACTTC.

This clonotype was seen a handful of times. The chain recombines TRBV25-1 with TRBJ2-7; 8 bases map to TRBD2. The CDR3 consists of 19 residues. The V segment lost 0 bases and the J segment 3 bases; nucleotides outside the gene matches: 16. Germline V lookup: CDR1 MGHDK, CDR2 SYGVNS. The CDR3 bases are TGTGCCAGCAGTGAATATCGCTCGCAGGCTAGCGGGTCCCTCTACGAGCAGTACTTC. This codes for CASSEYRSQASGSLYEQYF.

The chain combines TRBV7-9 with TRBJ2-3; D unresolved. CDR1 and CDR2 (germline): SEHNR, FQNEAQ (reference sequence). Between the trimmed V and J ends, which lost 5 bases and 2 bases, there was a span of 5 bases. The CDR3 loop spans 12 amino acids. CDR3 residues: CASSATTDTQYF. The DNA of the CDR3 is TGTGCCAGCAGCGCAACCACAGATACGCAGTATTTT.

The gene calls are TRBV4-1 and TRBJ2-3; 12 positions match TRBD2. The germline CDR1 and CDR2 sequences are MGHRA and YSYEKL. The CDR3 has 17 amino acids. V dropped 4 bases and J dropped 6; count of bases not matched to a gene: 11. The CDR3 reads CASSRSPGTSGSDTQYF. The CDR3 nucleotides read TGCGCCAGCAGCCGTAGCCCCGGGACTAGCGGGTCCGATACGCAGTATTTT.

The chain links TRBV5-1 to TRBJ1-6; 10 positions match TRBD1. The junction had 2 bases not matched to a gene; V was cut back by 0 bases and J by 8 bases. The CDR3 spans 15 residues. Germline assignment: CDR1 SGHRS and CDR2 YFSETQ. The CDR3 sequence is CASSLAGQGYSPLHF. For the CDR3, the DNA is TGCGCCAGCAGCTTGGCGGGACAGGGGTATTCACCCCTCCACTTT. Supplemented by reference TRBV5-1 and TRBJ1-6, the full variable domain reads KAGVTQTPRYLIKTRGQQVTLSCSPISGHRSVSWYQQTPGQGLQFLFEYFSETQRNKGNFPGRFSGRQFSNSRSEMNVSTLELGDSALYLCASSLAGQGYSPLHFGNGTRLTVT.

This clonotype was observed a handful of times. The rearrangement links TRBV20-1 to TRBJ2-5; 7 positions agree with TRBD2. The CDR3 extends over 13 amino acids. CDR1 and CDR2 (germline): DFQATT, SNEGSKA (reference sequence). Trimming took 8 bases from V and 1 from J; bases not matched to a gene: 7. CDR3 sequence reads: CSLPSGIQETQYF. The DNA for the CDR3 is TGCAGTCTGCCTAGCGGAATCCAAGAGACCCAGTACTTC.

V is TRBV9 and J is TRBJ2-7, with D possibly being TRBD2 (5 bases). CDR1 is SGDLS, CDR2 YYNGEE, per germline. V lost 0 bases and J lost 1, with 14 bases in between. This CDR3 contains 16 residues. CDR3 residues: CASSVGPGVRSYEQYF. The CDR3 DNA reads TGTGCCAGCAGCGTAGGTCCCGGGGTGAGGTCCTACGAGCAGTACTTC.

This clonotype was found a few times. V and J are TRBV7-3 and TRBJ2-1, with 7 bases identical to TRBD2. Per germline, CDR1 SGHTA and CDR2 FQGTGA. The CDR3 extends over 15 amino acids. After removal of 5 bases from V and 9 bases from J, the junction contained 13 bases not matched to a gene. The CDR3 loop is CASSPRGLWGGEQFF. The CDR3 nucleotides are TGTGCCAGCAGCCCACGGGGCCTATGGGGGGGTGAGCAGTTCTTC.